This T cell receptor beta chain is drawn from a study of blood T cell repertoires in COVID-19 (dated by TCRdb to the early 2020s). About the study as a whole: The collaborator samples originated in the United States, Italy and Spain and spanned the acute and convalescent phases of COVID-19. The samples were drawn from the first 160 participants of the ongoing ImmuneRACE study and from about 1,200 subjects provided by 6 global collaborators. The material from the prospective study consisted of cDNA or gDNA derived from T cells, B-cell-depleted T cells, or PBMCs. Where HLA class I and class II types were available, the types were taken from metadata supplied by the sample provider, not from assay-based typing. A de-identified subject ID, COVID-19 status, age in years and sex were almost always included in the sample metadata. The repertoires were made available in a free public database intended to serve as a resource for research on the immune response to SARS-CoV-2. Deeply sampled blood TCRbeta repertoires from subjects exposed to, actively infected with, or recovered from COVID-19 were included in the dataset.

Clipping removes 5 bases from V and 1 base from J, with 7 as the unmatched junction base count. From its cysteine to its phenylalanine, the CDR3 spans 15 amino acids. Solely the CDR3 DNA is kept, with 45 bases framed from the first base. In the germline V gene (reference sequence), CDR1 corresponds to SEHNR and CDR2 to FQNEAQ. TCRbeta CDR3 regions were amplified from genomic DNA by means of the immunoSEQ Assay, a bias-controlled multiplex PCR. As for the authors' bioinformatics: Nucleated cell counts per sample were estimated from amplification of reference gene primers within the assay. To quantify the absolute abundance of each unique TCRbeta CDR3 rearrangement, sequence reads were collapsed and filtered. For each sample, productive Simpson clonality was calculated by taking the square root of Simpson's diversity index across productive rearrangements. TCRdb stores this immuneACCESS table with in-frame sequences only. Part of the clones is absent; in the studies checked, under half of the shortfall reflects unresolved V genes, and no reason is known for the rest. V, J and clone size are those of that table, while D and trimming were read from the DNA. This sample is represented by about 220,000 clones; just over 85% of them were singletons. The ten largest clones capture 3% to 4.5% of the sample.

As concerns this clone: Which antigen it targets is not known. One base away there is no much larger clone; base qualities are not given.

Participants in the prospective study were aged roughly 18 to 100 years, lived in under 30 United States geographic areas, and enrolled through a virtual design. In the prospective study, participants were assigned to cohorts based on the clinical history participants reported in a screening survey and a study questionnaire. In the prospective study, mobile phlebotomists collected whole blood, serum and a nasopharyngeal or oropharyngeal swab from each participant. Over an approximately 2-month period, participants in the prospective study had the option of providing additional blood draws and questionnaires. Prospective study blood samples were shipped either frozen or at room temperature before DNA extraction. On the study overall, not on this receptor specifically: Clinical and demographic metadata were provided uncurated, with the amount varying by source and participant.

The chain is assembled from TRBV7-9 and TRBJ1-1, with 7 central nucleotides matching TRBD1. The sequencing sample was made of PBMCs or T cells enriched from blood (not recorded which). The receptor was isolated from a woman in her forties with acute COVID-19. Read as DNA, the sequence is TGTGCCAGCAGCCCCTCCGGGACAGCGAACACTGAAGCTTTCTTT. Translated, it reads CASSPSGTANTEAFF.